This TCR beta chain was identified in a study of shared clonotypes between healthy human individuals. General study results and limits: The study sampled only blood, and tissue repertoires likely differ.

V trimming: 7 bases; J trimming: 6 bases; junction bases outside the gene matches: 10. The length of the CDR3 is 14 residues. Germline CDR1 and CDR2: MRHNA and SNTAGT. In regard to this clone: The antigen is undetermined.

Sequencing used immunoSEQ multiplex PCR; TCRdb keeps in-frame clones, though not all of them. The sample lists 2 million to 2.5 million clones; approximately 90% were seen once. The chain combines TRBV6-4 with TRBJ2-7; 9 nucleotides line up with TRBD1. The sample was naive CD4+ T cells from PBMCs. Subset of the sample: CD45RA+ positively selected. The TCR originated in a man between 18 and 35 years old in good health. Some clones in this sample may be carry-over from other donors' samples. CDR3 DNA sequence: TGTGCCAGCAACAAGGGACAGGGAGAGGGCGAGCAGTACTTC. Its protein product is CASNKGQGEGEQYF.